This is a list of T cell receptor beta chains from one sample in a study of graft-versus-host responses after intestinal transplantation. TCRdb keeps only in-frame clones here, not all; method: immunoSEQ multiplex PCR. This sample has approximately 63,000 clones, with around 93% found just once. Their specific antigens are unknown. This sample comprised unstimulated CD4+ T cells sorted from spleen or lymph node cells, obtained before transplant. These receptors were collected from a human donor who was the organ donor for an intestinal transplant. Each CDR3 is given with its conserved first and last residue. D genes are given only for firm matches. Part of the rows lack a size; the others show once, few, many or a class for expanded clones.

d_call	j_call	clone_size	v_call	cdr3_aa	cdr3_nt
TRBD2	TRBJ2-5	-	TRBV7-2	CASSLVAGGPETQYF	TGTGCCAGCAGCTTAGTAGCGGGGGGGCCAGAGACCCAGTACTTC
TRBD1	TRBJ1-5	-	TRBV5-6	CASSTTGQGGNQPQHF	TGTGCCAGCAGCACCACGGGACAGGGGGGGAATCAGCCCCAGCATTTT
-	TRBJ1-6	-	TRBV6-6	CASSSGAGWSPLHF	TGTGCCAGCAGTTCTGGGGCAGGATGGTCACCCCTCCACTTT
-	TRBJ2-3	-	TRBV7-9	CASSLVRGTDTQYF	TGTGCCAGCAGCTTAGTCAGGGGAACAGATACGCAGTATTTT
-	TRBJ1-4	once	TRBV21-1	CASSLLDRLNEKLFF	TGTGCCAGCAGTCTGTTGGACAGACTTAATGAAAAACTGTTTTTT
-	TRBJ2-6	once	TRBV5-6	CASRGMAAGANVLTF	TGTGCCAGCAGGGGCATGGCAGCTGGGGCCAACGTCCTGACTTTC
-	TRBJ1-6	-	TRBV9	CASSTRTVNSPLHF	TGTGCCAGCAGCACTCGGACGGTTAATTCACCCCTCCACTTT
TRBD1	TRBJ2-7	-	TRBV6-5	CASSSRDRVLYEQYF	TGTGCCAGCAGCAGCCGGGACAGGGTCCTCTACGAGCAGTACTTC
-	TRBJ1-1	-	TRBV7-8	CASSFTPGNTEAFF	TGTGCCAGCAGCTTCACACCCGGGAACACTGAAGCTTTCTTT
-	TRBJ2-3	-	TRBV5-1	CASSPGTDTQYF	TGCGCCAGCAGCCCGGGGACAGATACGCAGTATTTT
-	TRBJ1-1	-	TRBV10-1	CASSPRSRNTEAFF	TGCGCCAGCAGTCCGAGGTCCAGGAACACTGAAGCTTTCTTT
-	TRBJ1-2	-	TRBV6-5	CASSYSGELGYTF	TGTGCCAGCAGTTACTCCGGGGAGCTCGGCTACACCTTC
TRBD1	TRBJ2-6	-	TRBV2	CASITGGTFGANVLTF	TGTGCCAGCATTACAGGGGGTACTTTTGGGGCCAACGTCCTGACTTTC
TRBD2	TRBJ2-5	once	TRBV19	CASSIGEGLVQETQYF	TGTGCCAGTAGTATAGGAGAGGGACTAGTCCAAGAGACCCAGTACTTC
TRBD2	TRBJ2-5	-	TRBV27	CASSFLPPGLAGGKETQYF	TGTGCCAGCAGTTTCCTACCTCCGGGACTAGCGGGGGGTAAAGAGACCCAGTACTTC
-	TRBJ2-5	-	TRBV6-5	CASSYRIQETQYF	TGTGCCAGCAGTTACAGGATCCAAGAGACCCAGTACTTC
TRBD1	TRBJ2-1	-	TRBV15	CATSGRGPGYNEQFF	TGTGCCACCAGCGGCAGGGGGCCTGGCTACAATGAGCAGTTCTTC
TRBD2	TRBJ2-3	-	TRBV2	CASSEALGGTAIIDTQYF	TGTGCCAGCAGTGAAGCGCTGGGGGGGACTGCGATTATAGATACGCAGTATTTT
-	TRBJ1-2	-	TRBV18	CASSPGAGNYGYTF	TGTGCCAGCTCACCCGGGGCAGGAAACTATGGCTACACCTTC
TRBD1	TRBJ2-1	-	TRBV15	CATSRDSRDRRRNEQFF	TGTGCCACCAGCAGAGATAGTCGGGACAGGAGGCGCAATGAGCAGTTCTTC
-	TRBJ1-6	-	TRBV27	CASSFRRNSPLHF	TGTGCCAGCAGTTTTCGGAGAAATTCACCCCTCCACTTT
-	TRBJ2-7	-	TRBV11-2	CASSLSGTLWDEQYF	TGTGCCAGCAGCTTAAGTGGGACGTTATGGGACGAGCAGTACTTC